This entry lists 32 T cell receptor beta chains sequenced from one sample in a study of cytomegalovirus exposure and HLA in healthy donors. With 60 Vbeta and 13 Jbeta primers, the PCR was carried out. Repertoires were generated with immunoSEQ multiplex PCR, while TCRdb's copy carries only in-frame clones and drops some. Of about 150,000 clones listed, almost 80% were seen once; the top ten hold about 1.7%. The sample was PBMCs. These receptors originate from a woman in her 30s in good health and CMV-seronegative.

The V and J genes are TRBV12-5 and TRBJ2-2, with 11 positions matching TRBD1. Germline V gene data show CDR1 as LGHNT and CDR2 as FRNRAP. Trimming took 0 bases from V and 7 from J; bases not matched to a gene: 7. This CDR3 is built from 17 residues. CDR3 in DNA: TGTGCTAGTGGTTTGGTCAGGACAGGGGGCTATCACGGGGAGCTGTTTTTT. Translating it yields CASGLVRTGGYHGELFF.

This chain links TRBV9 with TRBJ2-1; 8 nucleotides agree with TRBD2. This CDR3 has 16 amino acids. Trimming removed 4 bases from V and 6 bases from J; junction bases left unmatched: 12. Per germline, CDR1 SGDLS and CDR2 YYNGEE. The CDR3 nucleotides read TGTGCCAGCAGCCCTCGGGGGGGGCTAGCGAGCAATGAGCAGTTCTTC. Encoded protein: CASSPRGGLASNEQFF.

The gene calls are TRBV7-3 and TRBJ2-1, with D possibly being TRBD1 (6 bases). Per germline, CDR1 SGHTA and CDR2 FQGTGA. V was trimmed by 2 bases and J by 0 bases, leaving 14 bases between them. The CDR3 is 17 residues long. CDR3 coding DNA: TGTGCCAGCAGCTTACAGGGGACGGGGAGCTCCTACAATGAGCAGTTCTTC. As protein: CASSLQGTGSSYNEQFF.

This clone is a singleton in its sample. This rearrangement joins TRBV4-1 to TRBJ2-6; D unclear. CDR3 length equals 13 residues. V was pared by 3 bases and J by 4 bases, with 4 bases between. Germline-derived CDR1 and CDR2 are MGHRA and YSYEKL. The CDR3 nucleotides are TGCGCCAGCAGCCATTCGGGGGCCAACGTCCTGACTTTC. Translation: CASSHSGANVLTF.

The chain's CDR3 is CASSEAWGGINQPQHF. CDR3 DNA: TGTGCCAGCAGTGAAGCGTGGGGGGGTATCAATCAGCCCCAGCATTTT. J is TRBJ1-5 and V is TRBV2; D perhaps matches TRBD1 (5 bases). Germline-derived CDR1 and CDR2 are SNHLY and FYNNEI. The ends were cut back, 0 bases at V and 3 bases at J, with 12 bases in the middle. CDR3 length: 16 amino acids. The full variable domain, in which reference TRBV2 and TRBJ1-5 provide the parts outside the CDR3, is EPEVTQTPSHQVTQMGQEVILRCVPISNHLYFYWYRQILGQKVEFLVSFYNNEISEKSEIFDDQFSVERPDGSNFTLKIRSTKLEDSAMYFCASSEAWGGINQPQHFGDGTRLSIL.

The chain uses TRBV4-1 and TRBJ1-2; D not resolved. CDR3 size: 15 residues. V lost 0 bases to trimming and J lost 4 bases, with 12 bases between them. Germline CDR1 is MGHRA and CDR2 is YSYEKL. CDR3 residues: CASSQDVPGSYGYTF. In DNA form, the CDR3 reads TGCGCCAGCAGCCAAGATGTCCCGGGTTCCTATGGCTACACCTTC.

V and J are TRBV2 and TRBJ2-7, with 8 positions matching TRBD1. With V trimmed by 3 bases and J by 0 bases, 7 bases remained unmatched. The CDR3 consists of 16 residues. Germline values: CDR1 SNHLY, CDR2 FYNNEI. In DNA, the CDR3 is TGTGCCAGCAGTGATTGGGGCAGGGGGCGCTCCTACGAGCAGTACTTC. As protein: CASSDWGRGRSYEQYF.

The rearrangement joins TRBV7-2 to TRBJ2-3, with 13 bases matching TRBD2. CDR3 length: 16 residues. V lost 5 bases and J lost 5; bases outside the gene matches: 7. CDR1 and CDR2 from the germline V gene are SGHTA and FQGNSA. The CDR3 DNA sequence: TGTGCCAGCAGCACCCGACTAGCGGGGGGTGGAGATACGCAGTATTTT. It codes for CASSTRLAGGGDTQYF.

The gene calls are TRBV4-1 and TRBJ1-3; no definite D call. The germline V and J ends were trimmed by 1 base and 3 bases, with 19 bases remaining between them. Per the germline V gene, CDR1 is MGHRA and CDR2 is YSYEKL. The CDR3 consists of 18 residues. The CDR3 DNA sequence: TGCGCCAGCAGCCAAGTGGACGGAGGGAGCGGAGTTGGAAACACCATATATTTT. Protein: CASSQVDGGSGVGNTIYF.

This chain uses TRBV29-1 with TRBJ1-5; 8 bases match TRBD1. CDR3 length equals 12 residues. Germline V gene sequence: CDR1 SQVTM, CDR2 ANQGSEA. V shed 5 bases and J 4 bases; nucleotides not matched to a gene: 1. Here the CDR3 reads CSVRTGNQPQHF. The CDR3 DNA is TGCAGCGTTCGGACAGGGAATCAGCCCCAGCATTTT.

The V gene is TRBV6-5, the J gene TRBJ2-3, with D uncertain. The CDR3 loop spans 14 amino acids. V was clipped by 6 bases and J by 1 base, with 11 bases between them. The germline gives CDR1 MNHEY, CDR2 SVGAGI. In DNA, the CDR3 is TGTGCCAGCAGGGAGCGCCCGGGCACAGATACGCAGTATTTT. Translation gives CASRERPGTDTQYF.

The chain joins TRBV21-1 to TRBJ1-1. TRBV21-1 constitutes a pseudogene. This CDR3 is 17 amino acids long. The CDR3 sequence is CASSKAVGGEMNTEAFF. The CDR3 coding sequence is TGTGCCAGCAGCAAAGCCGTGGGCGGGGAGATGAACACTGAAGCTTTCTTT.

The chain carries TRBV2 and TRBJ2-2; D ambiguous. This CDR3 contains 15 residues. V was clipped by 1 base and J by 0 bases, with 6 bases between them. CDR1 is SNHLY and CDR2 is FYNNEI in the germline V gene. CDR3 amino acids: CASSEVRPNTGELFF. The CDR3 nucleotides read TGTGCCAGCAGTGAAGTCAGGCCGAACACCGGGGAGCTGTTTTTT.

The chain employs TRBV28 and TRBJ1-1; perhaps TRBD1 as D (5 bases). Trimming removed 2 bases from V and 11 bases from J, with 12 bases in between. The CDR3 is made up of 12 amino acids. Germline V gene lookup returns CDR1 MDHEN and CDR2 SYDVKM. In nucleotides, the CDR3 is TGTGCCAGCAGTTTAGGGTGGGGGGTGGCTTTCTTT. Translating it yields CASSLGWGVAFF.

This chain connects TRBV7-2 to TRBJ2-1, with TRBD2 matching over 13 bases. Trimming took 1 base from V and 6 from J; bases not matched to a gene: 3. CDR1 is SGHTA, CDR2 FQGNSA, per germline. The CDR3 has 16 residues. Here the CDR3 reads CASSLVLAGGLNEQFF. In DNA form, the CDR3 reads TGTGCCAGCAGCTTAGTACTAGCGGGGGGGCTCAATGAGCAGTTCTTC.

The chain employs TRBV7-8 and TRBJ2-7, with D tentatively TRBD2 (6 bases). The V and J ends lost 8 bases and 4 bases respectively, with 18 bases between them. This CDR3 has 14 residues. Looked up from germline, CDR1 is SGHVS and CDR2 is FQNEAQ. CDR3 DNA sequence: TGTGCCAGCTCTCTCCGTTACGGGGGTTACGAGCAGTACTTC. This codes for CASSLRYGGYEQYF.

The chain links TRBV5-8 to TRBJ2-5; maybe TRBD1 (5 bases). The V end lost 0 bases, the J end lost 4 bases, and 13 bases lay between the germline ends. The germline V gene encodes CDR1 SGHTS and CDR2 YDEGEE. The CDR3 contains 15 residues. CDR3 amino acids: CASSLAGRVGETQYF. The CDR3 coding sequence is TGTGCCAGCAGCTTGGCCGGCAGGGTGGGAGAGACCCAGTACTTC.

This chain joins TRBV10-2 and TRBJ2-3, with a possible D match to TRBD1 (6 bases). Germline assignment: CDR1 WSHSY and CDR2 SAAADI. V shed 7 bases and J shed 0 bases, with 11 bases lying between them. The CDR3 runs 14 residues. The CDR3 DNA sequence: TGCGCCAGCACCCCCCAGGGGAGCACAGATACGCAGTATTTT. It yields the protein CASTPQGSTDTQYF.

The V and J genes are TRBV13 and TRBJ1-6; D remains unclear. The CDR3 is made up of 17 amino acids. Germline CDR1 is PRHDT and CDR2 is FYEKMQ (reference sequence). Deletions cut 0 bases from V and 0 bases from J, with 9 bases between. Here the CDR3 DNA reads TGTGCCAGCAGCTTAGGGGGCGTGAGCTCCTATAATTCACCCCTCCACTTT. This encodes CASSLGGVSSYNSPLHF.

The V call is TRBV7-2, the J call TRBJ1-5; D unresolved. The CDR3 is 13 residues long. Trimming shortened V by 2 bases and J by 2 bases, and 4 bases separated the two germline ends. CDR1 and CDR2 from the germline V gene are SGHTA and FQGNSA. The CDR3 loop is CASSLTGNQPQHF. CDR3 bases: TGTGCCAGCAGCTTAACAGGCAATCAGCCCCAGCATTTT.

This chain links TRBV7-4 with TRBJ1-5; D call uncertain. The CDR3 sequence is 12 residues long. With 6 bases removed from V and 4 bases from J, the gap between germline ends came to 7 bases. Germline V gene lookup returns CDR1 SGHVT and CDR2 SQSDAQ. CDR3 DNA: TGTGCCAGCAGGCTCAGGAATCAGCCCCAGCATTTT. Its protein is CASRLRNQPQHF.

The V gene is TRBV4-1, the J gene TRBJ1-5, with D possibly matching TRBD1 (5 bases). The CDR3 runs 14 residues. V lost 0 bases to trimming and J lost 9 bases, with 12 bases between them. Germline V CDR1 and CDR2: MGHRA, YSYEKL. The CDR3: CASSQERGLRPQHF. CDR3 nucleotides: TGCGCCAGCAGCCAAGAAAGGGGCCTGCGGCCCCAGCATTTT.

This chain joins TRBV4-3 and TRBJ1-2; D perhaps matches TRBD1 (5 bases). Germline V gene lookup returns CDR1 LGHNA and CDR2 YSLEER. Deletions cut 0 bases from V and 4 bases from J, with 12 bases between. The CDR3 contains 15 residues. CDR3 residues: CASSQDMGLRYGYTF. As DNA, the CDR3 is TGCGCCAGCAGCCAAGACATGGGGCTTCGCTATGGCTACACCTTC.

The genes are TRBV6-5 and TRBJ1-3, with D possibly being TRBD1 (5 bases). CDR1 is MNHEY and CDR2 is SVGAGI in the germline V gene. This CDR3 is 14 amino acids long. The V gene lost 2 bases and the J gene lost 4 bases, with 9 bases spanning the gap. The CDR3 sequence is CASSYQGEGNTIYF. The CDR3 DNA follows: TGTGCCAGCAGTTACCAGGGCGAGGGAAACACCATATATTTT.

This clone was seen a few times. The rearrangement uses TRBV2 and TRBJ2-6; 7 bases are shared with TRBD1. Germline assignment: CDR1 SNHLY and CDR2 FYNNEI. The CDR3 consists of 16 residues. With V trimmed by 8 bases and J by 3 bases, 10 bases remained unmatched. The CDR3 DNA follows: TGTGCCAGCGGCTTATTCGGGACAGTTGGGGCCAACGTCCTGACTTTC. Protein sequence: CASGLFGTVGANVLTF.

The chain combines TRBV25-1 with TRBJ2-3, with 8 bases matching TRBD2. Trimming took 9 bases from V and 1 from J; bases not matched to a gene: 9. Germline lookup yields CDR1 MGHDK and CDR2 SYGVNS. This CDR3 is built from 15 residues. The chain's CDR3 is CASTTTGGGTDTQYF. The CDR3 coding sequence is TGTGCCAGTACCACGACCGGGGGGGGCACAGATACGCAGTATTTT.

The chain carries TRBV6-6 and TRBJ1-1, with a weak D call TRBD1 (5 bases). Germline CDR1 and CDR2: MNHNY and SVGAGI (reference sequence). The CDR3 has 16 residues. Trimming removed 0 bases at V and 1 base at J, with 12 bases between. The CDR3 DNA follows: TGTGCCAGCAGTTACTCGATTGTCAGGGAGAACACTGAAGCTTTCTTT. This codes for CASSYSIVRENTEAFF.

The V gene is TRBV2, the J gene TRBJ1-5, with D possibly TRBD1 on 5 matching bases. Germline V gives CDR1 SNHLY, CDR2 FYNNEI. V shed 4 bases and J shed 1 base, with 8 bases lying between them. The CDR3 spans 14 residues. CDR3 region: CASSVGRSNQPQHF. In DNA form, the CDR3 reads TGTGCCAGCAGTGTGGGGCGGAGCAATCAGCCCCAGCATTTT.

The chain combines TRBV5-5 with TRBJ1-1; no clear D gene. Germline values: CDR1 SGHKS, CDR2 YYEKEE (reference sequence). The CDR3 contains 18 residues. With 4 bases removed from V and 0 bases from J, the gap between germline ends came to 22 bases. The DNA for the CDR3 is TGTGCCAGCAGCCTCCACGAGTACAGAGTCAACATGAACACTGAAGCTTTCTTT. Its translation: CASSLHEYRVNMNTEAFF. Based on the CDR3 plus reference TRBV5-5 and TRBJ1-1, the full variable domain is DAGVTQSPTHLIKTRGQQVTLRCSPISGHKSVSWYQQVLGQGPQFIFQYYEKEERGRGNFPDRFSARQFPNYSSELNVNALLLGDSALYLCASSLHEYRVNMNTEAFFGQGTRLTVV.

The CDR3: CASSEGTGTTDTQYF. The DNA of the CDR3 is TGTGCCAGCAGTGAAGGGACAGGGACCACAGATACGCAGTATTTT. This sequence joins TRBV25-1 and TRBJ2-3; 9 bases are a match to TRBD1. Germline V gives CDR1 MGHDK, CDR2 SYGVNS. The CDR3 length is 15 residues. The V gene end was trimmed by 2 bases and the J gene end by 2 bases; junction bases not matched to a gene: 2.

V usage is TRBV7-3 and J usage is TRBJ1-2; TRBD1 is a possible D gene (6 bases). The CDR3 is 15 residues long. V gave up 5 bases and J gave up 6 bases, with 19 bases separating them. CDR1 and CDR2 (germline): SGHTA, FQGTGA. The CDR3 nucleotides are TGTGCCAGCAGCGTGGGACATAACCTTAATGATGGCTACACCTTC. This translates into CASSVGHNLNDGYTF.

DNA of the CDR3: TGTGCCAGCAGTGAAGCGTTGACAGGGGAAAATCAGCCCCAGCATTTT. It is translated as CASSEALTGENQPQHF. J is TRBJ1-5 and V is TRBV2; 8 bases match TRBD1. The J segment lost 4 bases and the V segment lost 0 bases, leaving 5 bases of the junction unmatched. This CDR3 has 16 amino acids. CDR1 is SNHLY, CDR2 FYNNEI, per germline.